A selection of T cell receptor beta chains follows, all from one sample in a study of OX40 agonist ivuxolimab in advanced cancers. Assay used: immunoSEQ multiplex PCR; TCRdb lists only in-frame clones, some missing. Altogether around 60,000 clones are present, about 85% being singletons, with the ten largest covering around 3%. The specimen comprised CD4+ or CD8+ T cells sorted from blood, sampled in a trial of the OX40 agonist ivuxolimab. The source of these receptors is an adult with an advanced solid tumor such as melanoma, head and neck, liver or kidney cancer. Both conserved end residues are part of each CDR3. D genes are given only for firm matches. Clone sizes are given selectively: once, few, many, or a class where the clone is expanded.

clone_size: -; j_call: TRBJ1-4; d_call: TRBD1; v_call: TRBV7-2; cdr3_aa: CASSPGTGGRTLFF; cdr3_nt: TGTGCCAGCAGCCCCGGGACAGGGGGCCGGACACTGTTTTTT
clone_size: -; j_call: TRBJ2-6; d_call: -; v_call: TRBV19; cdr3_aa: CASTSPGASGANVLTF; cdr3_nt: TGTGCCAGTACATCTCCGGGGGCCTCTGGGGCCAACGTCCTGACTTTC
clone_size: -; j_call: TRBJ2-5; d_call: TRBD2; v_call: TRBV7-2; cdr3_aa: CASSKVRGGRETQYF; cdr3_nt: TGTGCCAGCAGCAAAGTCCGGGGGGGCCGGGAGACCCAGTACTTC
clone_size: -; j_call: TRBJ2-3; d_call: -; v_call: TRBV7-3; cdr3_aa: CASSLGLSTDTQYF; cdr3_nt: TGTGCCAGCAGCTTAGGGCTAAGCACAGATACGCAGTATTTT
clone_size: -; j_call: TRBJ2-3; d_call: TRBD2; v_call: TRBV9; cdr3_aa: CASSAAGTSGGFTQYF; cdr3_nt: TGTGCCAGCAGCGCCGCCGGGACTAGCGGGGGTTTCACGCAGTATTTT
clone_size: -; j_call: TRBJ2-5; d_call: TRBD2; v_call: TRBV9; cdr3_aa: CASSVGGGGAQETQYF; cdr3_nt: TGTGCCAGCAGCGTAGGTGGCGGGGGGGCCCAAGAGACCCAGTACTTC
clone_size: -; j_call: TRBJ1-5; d_call: -; v_call: TRBV30; cdr3_aa: CAWSVKGLNNQPQHF; cdr3_nt: TGTGCCTGGAGTGTAAAAGGGTTAAATAATCAGCCCCAGCATTTT
clone_size: -; j_call: TRBJ2-5; d_call: TRBD1; v_call: TRBV18; cdr3_aa: CASSTGGWETQYF; cdr3_nt: TGTGCCAGCTCGACAGGGGGCTGGGAGACCCAGTACTTC
clone_size: -; j_call: TRBJ2-2; d_call: TRBD1; v_call: TRBV28; cdr3_aa: CASSGTGGAFTGELFF; cdr3_nt: TGTGCCAGCAGCGGGACAGGGGGCGCGTTCACCGGGGAGCTGTTTTTT
clone_size: -; j_call: TRBJ1-2; d_call: -; v_call: TRBV2; cdr3_aa: CASSGGAGYTF; cdr3_nt: TGTGCCAGCAGTGGGGGGGCTGGCTACACCTTC
clone_size: -; j_call: TRBJ2-3; d_call: -; v_call: TRBV6-5; cdr3_aa: CASSYSIPGEGDTQYF; cdr3_nt: TGTGCCAGCAGTTACTCGATTCCAGGGGAGGGGGATACGCAGTATTTT
clone_size: -; j_call: TRBJ2-3; d_call: -; v_call: TRBV10-3; cdr3_aa: CAISLGSRQTDTQYF; cdr3_nt: TGTGCCATCAGCCTTGGCTCCCGTCAAACAGATACGCAGTATTTT
clone_size: -; j_call: TRBJ2-3; d_call: -; v_call: TRBV5-4; cdr3_aa: CASSRTGLADTQYF; cdr3_nt: TGTGCCAGCAGCAGAACAGGTTTAGCAGATACGCAGTATTTT
clone_size: -; j_call: TRBJ2-7; d_call: -; v_call: TRBV30; cdr3_aa: CAWSRGDRYEQYF; cdr3_nt: TGTGCCTGGAGTAGGGGGGATCGTTACGAGCAGTACTTC
clone_size: -; j_call: TRBJ2-3; d_call: -; v_call: TRBV7-9; cdr3_aa: CASSPPGLSRGDTQYF; cdr3_nt: TGTGCCAGCAGCCCCCCCGGGCTAAGTAGGGGAGATACGCAGTATTTT
clone_size: -; j_call: TRBJ2-5; d_call: TRBD2; v_call: TRBV6-1; cdr3_aa: CASSDSGRAWETQYF; cdr3_nt: TGTGCCAGCAGCGATAGCGGGAGGGCCTGGGAGACCCAGTACTTC
clone_size: -; j_call: TRBJ2-5; d_call: TRBD1; v_call: TRBV11-3; cdr3_aa: CASSSGTGKETQYF; cdr3_nt: TGTGCCAGCAGCTCCGGGACAGGGAAAGAGACCCAGTACTTC
clone_size: -; j_call: TRBJ2-2; d_call: -; v_call: TRBV30; cdr3_aa: CAWRSGGRAGELFF; cdr3_nt: TGTGCCTGGAGATCGGGGGGCAGGGCCGGGGAGCTGTTTTTT
clone_size: -; j_call: TRBJ1-5; d_call: TRBD1; v_call: TRBV28; cdr3_aa: CASSFGTGRDQPQHF; cdr3_nt: TGTGCCAGCAGTTTTGGGACAGGGCGAGATCAGCCCCAGCATTTT
clone_size: -; j_call: TRBJ2-3; d_call: TRBD2; v_call: TRBV11-3; cdr3_aa: CASSHSGSVTQYF; cdr3_nt: TGTGCCAGCAGCCATAGCGGGAGTGTTACGCAGTATTTT
clone_size: -; j_call: TRBJ1-2; d_call: TRBD1; v_call: TRBV10-1; cdr3_aa: CASSPGGAYGYTF; cdr3_nt: TGCGCCAGCAGTCCAGGGGGCGCGTATGGCTACACCTTC
clone_size: -; j_call: TRBJ2-2; d_call: -; v_call: TRBV29-1; cdr3_aa: CSVPQGSDTGELFF; cdr3_nt: TGCAGCGTTCCTCAGGGATCCGACACCGGGGAGCTGTTTTTT
clone_size: -; j_call: TRBJ1-2; d_call: -; v_call: TRBV2; cdr3_aa: CASSERGDSYGYTF; cdr3_nt: TGTGCCAGCAGTGAACGGGGGGATTCATATGGCTACACCTTC
clone_size: -; j_call: TRBJ2-7; d_call: -; v_call: TRBV2; cdr3_aa: CASSEIEGYEQYF; cdr3_nt: TGTGCCAGCAGTGAAATTGAGGGTTACGAGCAGTACTTC
clone_size: -; j_call: TRBJ2-7; d_call: -; v_call: TRBV5-4; cdr3_aa: CASSDMGEVYEQYF; cdr3_nt: TGTGCCAGCAGTGACATGGGGGAGGTCTACGAGCAGTACTTC
clone_size: -; j_call: TRBJ1-1; d_call: -; v_call: TRBV14; cdr3_aa: CASSQKAGYPDEAFF; cdr3_nt: TGTGCCAGCAGCCAAAAAGCAGGCTACCCTGATGAAGCTTTCTTT
clone_size: -; j_call: TRBJ1-5; d_call: -; v_call: TRBV7-2; cdr3_aa: CASSRGGGVEQPQHF; cdr3_nt: TGTGCCAGCAGCAGGGGGGGAGGAGTGGAGCAGCCCCAGCATTTT
clone_size: -; j_call: TRBJ2-1; d_call: -; v_call: TRBV7-8; cdr3_aa: CASSPWTVYNEQFF; cdr3_nt: TGTGCCAGCAGCCCCTGGACAGTCTACAATGAGCAGTTCTTC
clone_size: -; j_call: TRBJ2-3; d_call: TRBD2; v_call: TRBV27; cdr3_aa: CASTSPGLGGTDTQYF; cdr3_nt: TGTGCCAGCACCTCACCCGGACTAGGGGGCACAGATACGCAGTATTTT
clone_size: -; j_call: TRBJ1-2; d_call: -; v_call: TRBV11-2; cdr3_aa: CASSLAPYGYTF; cdr3_nt: TGTGCCAGCAGCTTAGCTCCCTATGGCTACACCTTC
clone_size: -; j_call: TRBJ2-2; d_call: -; v_call: TRBV19; cdr3_aa: CASSIGGLNTGELFF; cdr3_nt: TGTGCCAGTAGTATTGGTGGGCTAAACACCGGGGAGCTGTTTTTT
clone_size: -; j_call: TRBJ2-7; d_call: -; v_call: TRBV5-1; cdr3_aa: CASSPGAGYEQYF; cdr3_nt: TGCGCCAGCAGCCCCGGAGCTGGATACGAGCAGTACTTC
clone_size: -; j_call: TRBJ2-4; d_call: -; v_call: TRBV4-1; cdr3_aa: CASSQDAVAKNIQYF; cdr3_nt: TGCGCCAGCAGCCAAGATGCTGTAGCCAAAAACATTCAGTACTTC
clone_size: -; j_call: TRBJ2-5; d_call: TRBD1; v_call: TRBV5-6; cdr3_aa: CASSGPGTGEETQYF; cdr3_nt: TGTGCCAGCAGCGGCCCCGGGACAGGGGAAGAGACCCAGTACTTC
clone_size: -; j_call: TRBJ2-5; d_call: -; v_call: TRBV2; cdr3_aa: CASTIEDLRVQETQYF; cdr3_nt: TGTGCCAGCACCATTGAGGACCTACGCGTCCAAGAGACCCAGTACTTC
clone_size: -; j_call: TRBJ1-2; d_call: -; v_call: TRBV5-1; cdr3_aa: CASSLTVGYGYTF; cdr3_nt: TGCGCCAGCAGCTTGACCGTGGGCTATGGCTACACCTTC
clone_size: -; j_call: TRBJ1-6; d_call: -; v_call: TRBV5-1; cdr3_aa: CASSGGSSGSPLHF; cdr3_nt: TGCGCCAGCAGCGGAGGGTCGTCTGGCTCACCCCTCCACTTT
clone_size: -; j_call: TRBJ1-2; d_call: TRBD1; v_call: TRBV7-2; cdr3_aa: CASSVDRGPYGYTF; cdr3_nt: TGTGCCAGCAGCGTTGACAGGGGGCCGTATGGCTACACCTTC
clone_size: -; j_call: TRBJ2-7; d_call: -; v_call: TRBV28; cdr3_aa: CASRDLLTYEQYF; cdr3_nt: TGTGCCAGCCGGGACTTACTGACCTACGAGCAGTACTTC
clone_size: -; j_call: TRBJ2-5; d_call: TRBD1; v_call: TRBV5-1; cdr3_aa: CASSPGTGIETQYF; cdr3_nt: TGCGCCAGCAGCCCCGGGACAGGGATAGAGACCCAGTACTTC
clone_size: -; j_call: TRBJ2-2; d_call: -; v_call: TRBV11-1; cdr3_aa: CASARERAAGELFF; cdr3_nt: TGTGCCAGCGCCAGGGAGCGGGCAGCCGGGGAGCTGTTTTTT
clone_size: -; j_call: TRBJ1-2; d_call: TRBD1; v_call: TRBV11-2; cdr3_aa: CASSLRPRDRDGYTF; cdr3_nt: TGTGCCAGCAGCTTAAGACCCCGGGACAGGGATGGCTACACCTTC
clone_size: -; j_call: TRBJ2-2; d_call: TRBD1; v_call: TRBV5-1; cdr3_aa: CASTSGGTGELFF; cdr3_nt: TGCGCCAGCACGTCAGGGGGAACCGGGGAGCTGTTTTTT
clone_size: -; j_call: TRBJ2-4; d_call: -; v_call: TRBV7-9; cdr3_aa: CASSLSGEDIQYF; cdr3_nt: TGTGCCAGCAGCTTATCAGGAGAGGACATTCAGTACTTC
clone_size: -; j_call: TRBJ1-2; d_call: -; v_call: TRBV5-4; cdr3_aa: CASSFRDGSYGYTF; cdr3_nt: TGTGCCAGCAGCTTTCGGGACGGATCCTATGGCTACACCTTC
clone_size: -; j_call: TRBJ2-7; d_call: TRBD2; v_call: TRBV4-1; cdr3_aa: CASSREWTSVSYEQYF; cdr3_nt: TGCGCCAGCAGCCGAGAATGGACTAGCGTCTCCTACGAGCAGTACTTC
clone_size: few; j_call: TRBJ2-1; d_call: -; v_call: TRBV29-1; cdr3_aa: CSVRELVGNEQFF; cdr3_nt: TGCAGCGTTCGTGAACTAGTGGGCAATGAGCAGTTCTTC
clone_size: -; j_call: TRBJ2-1; d_call: TRBD2; v_call: TRBV27; cdr3_aa: CASSSFRASGRLDEQFF; cdr3_nt: TGTGCCAGCAGTTCCTTCCGGGCTAGCGGGAGACTCGATGAGCAGTTCTTC
clone_size: -; j_call: TRBJ2-5; d_call: -; v_call: TRBV6-5; cdr3_aa: CASSPLMKTQYF; cdr3_nt: TGTGCCAGCAGCCCTCTCATGAAGACCCAGTACTTC
clone_size: -; j_call: TRBJ1-1; d_call: TRBD1; v_call: TRBV5-6; cdr3_aa: CASSYYRGNTEAFF; cdr3_nt: TGTGCCAGCAGCTACTACAGGGGAAACACTGAAGCTTTCTTT
clone_size: -; j_call: TRBJ1-2; d_call: -; v_call: TRBV7-2; cdr3_aa: CASSSRGGEGYTF; cdr3_nt: TGTGCCAGCAGCTCCCGCGGGGGGGAAGGCTACACCTTC
clone_size: -; j_call: TRBJ2-7; d_call: -; v_call: TRBV7-9; cdr3_aa: CASSPGTFSYEQYF; cdr3_nt: TGTGCCAGCAGTCCCGGGACTTTCTCCTACGAGCAGTACTTC
clone_size: -; j_call: TRBJ1-2; d_call: -; v_call: TRBV5-4; cdr3_aa: CASSLEGLRTF; cdr3_nt: TGTGCCAGCAGCTTGGAAGGGCTTCGGACCTTC
clone_size: -; j_call: TRBJ2-2; d_call: TRBD1; v_call: TRBV30; cdr3_aa: CAWTSTGRAGELFF; cdr3_nt: TGTGCCTGGACCTCGACAGGGCGAGCCGGGGAGCTGTTTTTT
clone_size: -; j_call: TRBJ1-2; d_call: TRBD1; v_call: TRBV19; cdr3_aa: CASGDRVGYTF; cdr3_nt: TGTGCCAGTGGGGACAGGGTGGGCTACACCTTC
clone_size: -; j_call: TRBJ2-7; d_call: TRBD1; v_call: TRBV2; cdr3_aa: CASSVGTASYEQYF; cdr3_nt: TGTGCCAGCAGTGTGGGGACAGCCTCCTACGAGCAGTACTTC
clone_size: -; j_call: TRBJ1-4; d_call: -; v_call: TRBV9; cdr3_aa: CASSVSDSPNEKLFF; cdr3_nt: TGTGCCAGCAGCGTATCTGACAGCCCCAATGAAAAACTGTTTTTT
clone_size: -; j_call: TRBJ2-7; d_call: -; v_call: TRBV10-1; cdr3_aa: CASSESGAGIYEQYF; cdr3_nt: TGCGCCAGCAGTGAGTCGGGCGCCGGGATCTACGAGCAGTACTTC
clone_size: once; j_call: TRBJ2-7; d_call: -; v_call: TRBV18; cdr3_aa: CASSPPGDRYEQYF; cdr3_nt: TGTGCCAGCTCACCACCGGGTGACAGATACGAGCAGTACTTC